The 30 T cell receptor beta chains below all came from one sample that was sequenced in a study of blood T cell repertoires in COVID-19. TCRdb keeps only in-frame clones here, not all; method: immunoSEQ multiplex PCR. The data hold about 300,000 clones, with 90% observed a single time. Specimen: peripheral blood. These receptors came from a woman under 40 with COVID-19, enrolled during active disease.

This sequence joins TRBV28 and TRBJ1-2, with D unclear. The germline CDR1 and CDR2 sequences are MDHEN and SYDVKM. This CDR3 has 13 amino acids. Between the trimmed V and J ends, which lost 3 bases and 4 bases, there was a span of 9 bases. DNA for the CDR3: TGTGCCAGCAGTTTTTTGGGGAGCTATGGCTACACCTTC. Translating gives CASSFLGSYGYTF.

This CDR3 reads CASRRTTGAGEKLFF. In nucleotides, the CDR3 is TGCGCCAGCAGGCGTACGACAGGGGCGGGTGAAAAACTGTTTTTT. J is TRBJ1-4 and V is TRBV4-3; 8 nucleotides align to TRBD1. V lost 6 bases, J lost 7 bases, and 10 bases stayed unmatched. The length of the CDR3 is 15 residues. Germline-derived CDR1 and CDR2 are LGHNA and YSLEER.

The chain links TRBV5-4 to TRBJ2-7; perhaps TRBD1 as D (6 bases). Germline loops: CDR1 SGHNT, CDR2 YYREEE (reference sequence). V lost 3 bases to trimming and J lost 4 bases, with 11 bases between them. The CDR3 is 13 amino acids. The CDR3, as DNA: TGTGCCAGCAGCTCAGGGGACCATTACGAGCAGTACTTC. Protein sequence: CASSSGDHYEQYF. The complete variable domain, with remaining parts taken from reference TRBV5-4 and TRBJ2-7, reads ETGVTQSPTHLIKTRGQQVTLRCSSQSGHNTVSWYQQALGQGPQFIFQYYREEENGRGNFPPRFSGLQFPNYSSELNVNALELDDSALYLCASSSGDHYEQYFGPGTRLTVT.

This chain joins TRBV5-4 and TRBJ2-7, with 11 bases identical to TRBD2. CDR3 size: 15 residues. Unmatched junction bases numbered 3, after V lost 2 bases and J lost 2 bases. The germline gives CDR1 SGHNT, CDR2 YYREEE (reference sequence). In DNA form, the CDR3 reads TGTGCCAGCAGCTTCGATAGCGGGAGGGCCTACGAGCAGTACTTC. It codes for CASSFDSGRAYEQYF.

The J gene is TRBJ2-1, the V gene TRBV27; possible D gene TRBD2, 6 bases. This CDR3 is 14 amino acids long. Germline CDR1 MNHEY, CDR2 SMNVEV (reference sequence). Trimming pared 6 bases from V and 9 bases from J, leaving 18 bases between. The CDR3 is CASSIRTGVTEQFF. The CDR3 nucleotides are TGTGCCAGCAGCATAAGGACGGGAGTGACTGAGCAGTTCTTC.

This clone appeared a few times. The sample carries other DNA sequences with the same CDR3. The chain is built from TRBV27 and TRBJ1-1; D not resolved. This CDR3 comprises 13 residues. The germline gives CDR1 MNHEY, CDR2 SMNVEV (reference sequence). V shed 2 bases and J shed 1 base, with 5 bases lying between them. The CDR3 spells CASSLGRNTEAFF. The CDR3 DNA follows: TGTGCCAGCAGTTTAGGTAGGAACACTGAAGCTTTCTTT.

The rearrangement uses TRBV28 and TRBJ1-5, with D perhaps TRBD1 (5 bases). The CDR3 spans 17 residues. Trimming took 3 bases from V and 0 from J, leaving 15 bases between them. Germline lookup yields CDR1 MDHEN and CDR2 SYDVKM. CDR3 DNA: TGTGCCAGCAGTTTCCCCGGGGGGGGTTATAGCAATCAGCCCCAGCATTTT. Amino acid sequence: CASSFPGGGYSNQPQHF.

This clone occurred once. The V and J genes are TRBV6-5 and TRBJ1-2, with 7 bases fitting TRBD1. The length of the CDR3 is 12 residues. J was trimmed by 6 bases and V by 7 bases; bases with no gene match: 5. The germline V gene has CDR1 MNHEY and CDR2 SVGAGI. DNA for the CDR3: TGTGCCAGCACCAGGGGGACAGATGGCTACACCTTC. This codes for CASTRGTDGYTF.

This rearrangement joins TRBV2 to TRBJ1-5; maybe TRBD1 (6 bases). Germline V gene data show CDR1 as SNHLY and CDR2 as FYNNEI. The V end lost 4 bases, the J end lost 7 bases, and 17 bases lay between the germline ends. The CDR3 has 15 amino acids. CDR3 region: CASSAYRENGQPQHF. In nucleotides, the CDR3 is TGTGCCAGCAGTGCGTACAGGGAAAATGGACAGCCCCAGCATTTT.

This chain connects TRBV30 to TRBJ1-2, with D unresolved. CDR3 length: 11 residues. Trimming removed 2 bases from V and 7 bases from J, with 8 bases in between. The germline V gene encodes CDR1 GTSNPN and CDR2 SVGIG (reference sequence). The CDR3 region has the DNA TGTGCCTGGAGTATTAGTGGTGGCTACACCTTC. As protein: CAWSISGGYTF.

The genes are TRBV11-2 and TRBJ2-2; D might be TRBD2 (5 bases). The length of the CDR3 is 16 residues. The V end lost 5 bases, the J end lost 2 bases, and 15 bases lay between the germline ends. CDR1 and CDR2 (germline): SGHAT, FQNNGV. The CDR3 nucleotides read TGTGCCAGCAGCCCAATAAAATCGGGAAACACCGGGGAGCTGTTTTTT. Translating it yields CASSPIKSGNTGELFF.

This clone was observed a single time. Here the CDR3 DNA reads TGCGCCAGCAGCCAAGATGCAGGGCTGCAGCCCCAGCATTTT. Its protein is CASSQDAGLQPQHF. The chain links TRBV4-3 to TRBJ1-5; possibly TRBD1 for D (5 bases). This CDR3 region has 14 residues. Deletions cut 0 bases from V and 7 bases from J, with 10 bases between. The V gene's germline CDR1 is LGHNA and CDR2 YSLEER.

V gene TRBV2 combines with J gene TRBJ1-1; the D is unclear. Trimming removed 5 bases from V and 0 bases from J, with 13 bases in between. CDR3 length: 15 amino acids. The germline CDR1 and CDR2 sequences are SNHLY and FYNNEI. The CDR3 region is CASSFQRTMNTEAFF. DNA of the CDR3: TGTGCCAGCAGTTTTCAGCGAACCATGAACACTGAAGCTTTCTTT.

The genes are TRBV9 and TRBJ2-7; 8 nucleotides match TRBD2. V lost 2 bases and J lost 3; bases outside the gene matches: 7. Germline loops: CDR1 SGDLS, CDR2 YYNGEE. CDR3 size: 15 residues. Here the CDR3 DNA reads TGTGCCAGCAGCGTGTCCAGCGGGAGCCACTACGAGCAGTACTTC. This translates into CASSVSSGSHYEQYF.

The chain couples TRBV7-2 to TRBJ2-3; D may be TRBD2 (6 bases). V was pared by 3 bases and J by 8 bases, with 18 bases between. CDR1 and CDR2 (germline): SGHTA, FQGNSA. CDR3 size: 15 residues. For the CDR3, the DNA is TGTGCCAGCAGCTTCGGACTACCCCTTCTCGGTACGCAGTATTTT. It codes for CASSFGLPLLGTQYF. The complete variable domain, with remaining parts taken from reference TRBV7-2 and TRBJ2-3, reads GAGVSQSPSNKVTEKGKDVELRCDPISGHTALYWYRQSLGQGLEFLIYFQGNSAPDKSGLPSDRFSAERTGGSVSTLTIQRTQQEDSAVYLCASSFGLPLLGTQYFGPGTRLTVL.

This clone was recorded once. The chain carries TRBV28 and TRBJ2-7, with 7 bases identical to TRBD2. The CDR3 is 15 amino acids. Trimming removed 4 bases from V and 1 base from J; junction bases left unmatched: 7. CDR1 is MDHEN and CDR2 is SYDVKM in the germline V gene. The CDR3 reads CASSYPSSGSYEQYF. For the CDR3, the DNA is TGTGCCAGCAGTTACCCCTCTAGCGGTTCCTACGAGCAGTACTTC.

V usage is TRBV28 and J usage is TRBJ2-7, with TRBD2 matching 11 bases. This CDR3 has 16 amino acids. From germline, CDR1 is MDHEN and CDR2 SYDVKM. With V trimmed by 5 bases and J by 6 bases, 12 bases remained unmatched. The CDR3: CASSPQLAGASTEQYF. CDR3 nucleotides: TGTGCCAGCAGTCCACAACTAGCGGGAGCTTCTACCGAGCAGTACTTC. Based on the CDR3 plus reference TRBV28 and TRBJ2-7, the full variable domain is DVKVTQSSRYLVKRTGEKVFLECVQDMDHENMFWYRQDPGLGLRLIYFSYDVKMKEKGDIPEGYSVSREKKERFSLILESASTNQTSMYLCASSPQLAGASTEQYFGPGTRLTVT.

The J gene is TRBJ2-2, the V gene TRBV7-2; D is uncertain. Trimming stripped 3 bases from V and 2 bases from J, with 7 bases between. Per the germline V gene, CDR1 is SGHTA and CDR2 is FQGNSA. The CDR3 is 14 residues long. The CDR3 bases are TGTGCCAGCAGCTTTACACGAAACACCGGGGAGCTGTTTTTT. Residues: CASSFTRNTGELFF.

The chain combines TRBV5-5 with TRBJ1-1, with D possibly being TRBD1 (6 bases). Trimming removed 2 bases from V and 0 bases from J, with 8 bases in between. Germline CDR1 SGHKS, CDR2 YYEKEE (reference sequence). The CDR3 covers 14 residues. This CDR3 reads CASSLRTVNTEAFF. CDR3 DNA sequence: TGTGCCAGCAGCTTAAGGACAGTGAACACTGAAGCTTTCTTT.

In this sample, this clone turned up once. The chain combines TRBV5-6 with TRBJ1-1, with 10 bases that match TRBD1. The CDR3 covers 17 residues. Germline V gene lookup returns CDR1 SGHDT and CDR2 YYEEEE. Unmatched junction bases numbered 8, after V lost 0 bases and J lost 3 bases. As DNA, the CDR3 is TGTGCCAGCAGCTTGGTGGGACAGGGGATAGGTCACACTGAAGCTTTCTTT. Protein: CASSLVGQGIGHTEAFF.

This clone has more than one count but fewer than ten. The chain carries TRBV15 and TRBJ1-5; TRBD1 agrees at 7 bases. The CDR3 has 14 amino acids. After removal of 5 bases from V and 5 bases from J, the junction contained 6 bases not matched to a gene. The germline V gene has CDR1 LNHNV and CDR2 YYDKDF (reference sequence). The CDR3: CATSGGQVYQPQHF. In nucleotides, the CDR3 is TGTGCCACCAGCGGTGGACAGGTCTATCAGCCCCAGCATTTT.

The chain recombines TRBV5-1 with TRBJ1-4, with D tentatively TRBD1 (5 bases). From germline, CDR1 is SGHRS and CDR2 YFSETQ. The CDR3 contains 15 residues. V lost 1 base and J lost 6, with 13 bases in between. CDR3 sequence (DNA): TGCGCCAGCAGCTTGTCCCGCAGGGCGGATGAAAAACTGTTTTTT. Amino acids: CASSLSRRADEKLFF.

V and J are TRBV5-1 and TRBJ2-7; 10 nucleotides match TRBD2. Per the germline V gene, CDR1 is SGHRS and CDR2 is YFSETQ. The CDR3 contains 13 residues. The V and J ends lost 4 bases and 5 bases, in that order; junction bases with no gene match: 3. CDR3 amino acids: CASSPGTSDEQYF. The CDR3 bases are TGCGCCAGCAGCCCTGGGACTAGCGACGAGCAGTACTTC.

The count of this clone is one. This chain connects TRBV7-8 to TRBJ2-1, with D unclear. V lost 1 base, J lost 6 bases, and 10 bases lay in between. The CDR3 covers 14 residues. Germline V gene data show CDR1 as SGHVS and CDR2 as FQNEAQ. The CDR3 DNA is TGTGCCAGCAGCTTAGAACCCTACGTCAATGAGCAGTTCTTC. As protein: CASSLEPYVNEQFF. The full variable domain, rest sourced from reference TRBV7-8 and TRBJ2-1, is GAGVSQSPRYKVAKRGQDVALRCDPISGHVSLFWYQQALGQGPEFLTYFQNEAQLDKSGLPSDRFFAERPEGSVSTLKIQRTQQEDSAVYLCASSLEPYVNEQFFGPGTRLTVL.

J is TRBJ2-7 and V is TRBV2; 8 bases match TRBD1. The ends lost 11 bases at V and 0 bases at J; junction bases unmatched: 6. This CDR3 is 13 amino acids long. Germline loops: CDR1 SNHLY, CDR2 FYNNEI. CDR3 nucleotides: TGTGCCTTGCGACAGGGGTCCTCCTACGAGCAGTACTTC. Translation gives CALRQGSSYEQYF.

Note on this clone: The same CDR3 can be traced to other DNA sequences in this sample. This rearrangement joins TRBV29-1 to TRBJ2-3; 7 bases align to TRBD1. The V gene's germline CDR1 is SQVTM and CDR2 ANQGSEA. This CDR3 contains 11 residues. V was pared by 6 bases and J by 5 bases, with 2 bases of the junction left unmatched. The CDR3: CSVRQGDTQYF. The CDR3 region has the DNA TGCAGCGTCCGACAGGGAGATACGCAGTATTTT.

The V call is TRBV5-1, the J call TRBJ2-7; 13 nucleotides agree with TRBD2. The J segment lost 3 bases and the V segment lost 0 bases, leaving 9 bases of the junction unmatched. The CDR3 contains 18 residues. Germline CDR1 and CDR2: SGHRS and YFSETQ. Here the CDR3 DNA reads TGCGCCAGCAGCTTGGGGACTAGCGGGAGCAAGCCCTTCTACGAGCAGTACTTC. Protein product: CASSLGTSGSKPFYEQYF.

The chain uses TRBV7-2 and TRBJ2-7, with 7 bases aligning to TRBD2. This CDR3 comprises 17 residues. Unmatched junction bases numbered 14, after V lost 3 bases and J lost 3 bases. Germline CDR1 SGHTA, CDR2 FQGNSA. CDR3 residues: CASSFLVLAEDRYEQYF. CDR3 DNA: TGTGCCAGCAGCTTTTTGGTCCTAGCGGAAGACCGCTACGAGCAGTACTTC.

The V call is TRBV28, the J call TRBJ1-2; D gene unclear. This CDR3 spans 13 amino acids. V was trimmed by 6 bases and J by 3 bases, leaving 11 bases between them. In germline, CDR1 is MDHEN, CDR2 SYDVKM. The CDR3: CASRARIYYGYTF. CDR3 in DNA: TGTGCCAGCAGGGCCCGCATATACTATGGCTACACCTTC.

V usage is TRBV12-3 or TRBV12-4 and J usage is TRBJ2-7; D gene uncertain. The CDR3 runs to 12 residues. With 6 bases removed from V and 2 bases from J, the gap between germline ends came to 8 bases. CDR3 loop: CASSLAPYEQYF. The CDR3 region has the DNA TGTGCCAGCAGCCTCGCGCCCTACGAGCAGTACTTC.